The 32 T cell receptor beta chains below come from one sample, sequenced in a study of vaccination and CD4 T cells after COVID-19. Treatment: approximately 9-day PBMC culture with coronavirus spike peptide pools or control peptides (ViraFEST assay). The antigens for these receptors are not known. Cultured CD4+ T cells had their DNA profiled by the Oncomine TCR Beta short-read assay. TCRdb reprocessed the PCR reads via MiXCR and lists one record per CDR3 protein. The table shows fewer than 25,000 distinct CDR3 sequences, with roughly 40% occurring only once. The starting material was CD4+ T cells from blood, cultured in vitro, obtained before SARS-CoV-2 vaccination. The receptors were sampled from a human donor who received a COVID-19 vaccine.

This clonotype was seen only a few times. The rearrangement joins TRBV2 to TRBJ2-2; tentatively, D is TRBD1 or TRBD2 (6 bases each). This CDR3 has 16 amino acids. Trimming left V 4 bases short and J 4 bases short, with 16 bases between. CDR1 SNHLY and CDR2 FYNNEI come from the germline V gene. The CDR3, as DNA: TGTGCCAGCAGTGTAGCGGTAGGGGGTGGCACCGGGGAGCTGTTTTTT. Translation gives CASSVAVGGGTGELFF. The complete variable domain, with remaining parts taken from reference TRBV2 and TRBJ2-2, reads EPEVTQTPSHQVTQMGQEVILRCVPISNHLYFYWYRQILGQKVEFLVSFYNNEISEKSEIFDDQFSVERPDGSNFTLKIRSTKLEDSAMYFCASSVAVGGGTGELFFGEGSRLTVL.

This chain uses TRBV19 with TRBJ1-3, with D perhaps TRBD1 (6 bases). There are 17 residues in the CDR3. Germline CDR1 LNHDA, CDR2 SQIVND (reference sequence). V lost 4 bases, J lost 0 bases, and 16 bases lay in between. The CDR3 nucleotides read TGTGCCAGTAGTAGCCGGGACAAGGCTAGCTCTGGAAACACCATATATTTT. It yields the protein CASSSRDKASSGNTIYF.

This clonotype was recorded a few times. This CDR3 reads CATSGGGDLQETQYF. The DNA of the CDR3 is TGTGCCACCAGTGGGGGCGGGGACCTCCAAGAGACCCAGTACTTC. The rearrangement joins TRBV24-1 to TRBJ2-5; D might be TRBD2 (6 bases). Germline V CDR1 and CDR2: KGHDR, SFDVKD. The CDR3 spans 15 residues. The V end was cut by 5 bases, the J end by 1 base, with 13 bases between.

Only a few counts were recorded for this clonotype. This sequence joins TRBV7-8 and TRBJ2-3, with TRBD2 as a possible D gene (6 bases). The CDR3 is 13 residues long. Germline loops: CDR1 SGHVS, CDR2 FQNEAQ. Trimming shortened V by 4 bases and J by 5 bases, and 10 bases separated the two germline ends. CDR3 sequence reads: CASSSRGKDTQYF. In DNA form, the CDR3 reads TGTGCCAGCAGCTCTCGGGGGAAAGATACGCAGTATTTT. The entire variable domain, with the rest obtained from reference TRBV7-8 and TRBJ2-3, is as follows: GAGVSQSPRYKVAKRGQDVALRCDPISGHVSLFWYQQALGQGPEFLTYFQNEAQLDKSGLPSDRFFAERPEGSVSTLKIQRTQQEDSAVYLCASSSRGKDTQYFGPGTRLTVL.

The chain uses TRBV10-1 and TRBJ1-2; D is possibly TRBD1 (6 bases). The CDR3 runs 13 residues. V was shortened by 9 bases and J by 0 bases, with 11 bases between the two germline ends. Germline V lookup: CDR1 WNHNN, CDR2 SYGVQD (reference sequence). The CDR3 sequence: CARPYRANYGYTF. As DNA, the CDR3 is TGCGCCAGGCCATACAGGGCTAACTATGGCTACACCTTC.

V gene TRBV6-2 or TRBV6-3 combines with J gene TRBJ2-3, with TRBD2 matching 11 bases. V dropped 0 bases and J dropped 0; count of bases not matched to a gene: 8. Per the germline V gene, CDR1 is MNHEY and CDR2 is SVGEGT. The CDR3 has 19 residues. This chain's CDR3 is CASSYSRASGGSSTDTQYF. CDR3 in DNA: TGTGCCAGCAGTTACTCGAGGGCTAGCGGGGGGTCTAGCACAGATACGCAGTATTTT.

This clonotype was counted a single time. J is TRBJ2-5 and V is TRBV4-1; tentative D call: TRBD1 (6 bases). The CDR3 spans 13 residues. The V and J ends lost 2 bases and 5 bases respectively, with 9 bases between them. CDR1 MGHRA and CDR2 YSYEKL come from the germline V gene. This CDR3 is CASSQFRGETQYF. CDR3 nucleotide sequence: TGCGCCAGCAGCCAATTTAGGGGGGAGACCCAGTACTTC.

The rearrangement links TRBV6-5 to TRBJ2-3; 8 bases are a match to TRBD1. This CDR3 comprises 14 residues. The trim removed 4 bases at V and 6 bases at J, leaving 6 bases unmatched. Germline lookup yields CDR1 MNHEY and CDR2 SVGAGI. The CDR3 sequence is CASSSQGAIDTQYF. The CDR3 coding sequence is TGTGCCAGCAGTTCGCAGGGGGCGATTGATACGCAGTATTTT.

This clonotype has a handful of counts. This sequence joins TRBV27 and TRBJ1-6, with a possible D match to TRBD1 (6 bases). The V gene lost 5 bases and the J gene lost 8 bases, with 10 bases spanning the gap. Per germline, CDR1 MNHEY and CDR2 SMNVEV (reference sequence). This CDR3 is built from 13 residues. The CDR3 DNA reads TGTGCCAGCAGTATAGAGGGGGATTCACCCCTCCACTTT. Translating it yields CASSIEGDSPLHF.

The CDR3 sequence: CASSLVRGREETQYF. Here the CDR3 DNA reads TGCGCCAGCAGCTTGGTCAGGGGGCGCGAGGAGACCCAGTACTTC. J is TRBJ2-5 and V is TRBV5-1; 8 nucleotides match TRBD1. V lost 0 bases to trimming and J lost 5 bases; unmatched junction nucleotides: 6. This CDR3 is 15 amino acids long. From germline, CDR1 is SGHRS and CDR2 YFSETQ.

This clonotype was seen a few times. V usage is TRBV7-2 and J usage is TRBJ1-2; no definite D call. The germline V and J ends were trimmed by 4 bases and 4 bases, with 13 bases remaining between them. Germline V CDR1 and CDR2: SGHTA, FQGNSA. This CDR3 has 14 residues. The CDR3 loop is CASSSADGFYGYTF. CDR3 nucleotide sequence: TGTGCCAGCAGCTCGGCCGACGGTTTCTATGGCTACACCTTC.

This clonotype has only a few counts. This rearrangement joins TRBV7-2 to TRBJ2-7; 7 bases are shared with TRBD1. CDR3 length: 14 residues. The V gene's germline CDR1 is SGHTA and CDR2 FQGNSA. With V trimmed by 5 bases and J by 0 bases, 4 bases remained unmatched. CDR3 DNA: TGTGCCAGCAGCCCCAGACAGGGCTCCTACGAGCAGTACTTC. Translating gives CASSPRQGSYEQYF.

The rearrangement joins TRBV18 to TRBJ1-2, with 10 bases lining up with TRBD1. Unmatched junction bases numbered 4, after V lost 2 bases and J lost 4 bases. From germline, CDR1 is KGHSH and CDR2 LQKENI. This CDR3 contains 15 residues. The CDR3 is CASSPWDRGAYGYTF. CDR3 DNA: TGTGCCAGCTCACCATGGGACAGGGGAGCCTATGGCTACACCTTC.

The chain has TRBV7-2 and TRBJ2-7; D uncertain. CDR1 SGHTA and CDR2 FQGNSA come from the germline V gene. The germline V and J ends were trimmed by 1 base and 0 bases, with 7 bases remaining between them. CDR3 size: 14 residues. The chain's CDR3 is CASSLGGPSYEQYF. The CDR3 nucleotides are TGTGCCAGCAGCTTAGGTGGTCCCTCCTACGAGCAGTACTTC.

This clonotype was found once. V usage is TRBV11-3 and J usage is TRBJ1-6; perhaps TRBD1 as D (6 bases). Per the germline V gene, CDR1 is SGHNT and CDR2 is YENEEA. The CDR3 is 13 amino acids. The V gene lost 3 bases and the J gene lost 10 bases, with 10 bases spanning the gap. CDR3 bases: TGTGCCAGCAGCTTCCAGGGGAGGTCACCCCTCCACTTT. It encodes CASSFQGRSPLHF.

The chain has TRBV2 and TRBJ2-7; 12 positions match TRBD2. Trimming at V came to 7 bases and at J to 2 bases, leaving 0 bases not matched to a gene. Germline V gene sequence: CDR1 SNHLY, CDR2 FYNNEI. The CDR3 extends over 13 amino acids. Written as DNA, the CDR3 is TGTGCCAGCACTAGCGGGGGGGCCTACGAGCAGTACTTC. It encodes CASTSGGAYEQYF.

The rearrangement joins TRBV5-4 to TRBJ2-7; D is possibly TRBD2 (5 bases). V was shortened by 2 bases and J by 2 bases, with 11 bases between the two germline ends. Germline CDR1 reads SGHNT; CDR2 reads YYREEE (reference sequence). This CDR3 region has 14 residues. The CDR3 loop reads CASSFHPGTYEQYF. CDR3 nucleotides: TGTGCCAGCAGCTTCCATCCGGGGACCTACGAGCAGTACTTC.

J is TRBJ2-6 and V is TRBV25-1, with 10 bases aligning to TRBD1. Unmatched junction bases numbered 3, after V lost 4 bases and J lost 3 bases. The CDR3 is 16 amino acids. The V gene's germline CDR1 is MGHDK and CDR2 SYGVNS. This CDR3 is CASSAWTGGGANVLTF. As DNA, the CDR3 is TGTGCCAGCAGTGCATGGACAGGGGGTGGGGCCAACGTCCTGACTTTC.

The rearrangement joins TRBV6-1 to TRBJ1-2; TRBD1 matches at 8 bases. The germline V gene encodes CDR1 MNHNS and CDR2 SASEGT. J gave up 4 bases and V 4 bases, and 17 bases lay outside the gene matches. The CDR3 totals 18 residues. The chain's CDR3 is CASSGSRSSTGVGYGYTF. Written as DNA, the CDR3 is TGTGCCAGCAGTGGGAGCCGTTCTTCGACAGGGGTTGGCTATGGCTACACCTTC.

The chain combines TRBV5-4 with TRBJ2-3; 13 bases fit TRBD2. The CDR3 totals 17 residues. Germline CDR1 and CDR2: SGHNT and YYREEE (reference sequence). V was pared by 4 bases and J by 6 bases, with 11 bases of the junction left unmatched. CDR3 in DNA: TGTGCCAGCAGCATACAAACCGGGACTAGCGGGGAGGATACGCAGTATTTT. Translating it yields CASSIQTGTSGEDTQYF.

This clonotype has only one observation. The J gene is TRBJ1-1, the V gene TRBV7-9, with TRBD1 identical over 8 bases. The CDR3 has 13 residues. The germline CDR1 and CDR2 sequences are SEHNR and FQNEAQ (reference sequence). Unmatched junction bases numbered 5, after V lost 1 base and J lost 10 bases. The CDR3 loop reads CASSLVQGAGAFF. As DNA, the CDR3 is TGTGCCAGCAGCTTAGTTCAGGGGGCTGGAGCTTTCTTT.

In its sample, this clonotype was seen a few times. V is TRBV10-2 and J is TRBJ1-5, with a weak D call TRBD1 (5 bases). CDR3 length: 19 amino acids. CDR1 is WSHSY, CDR2 SAAADI, per germline. Deletions cut 3 bases from V and 0 bases from J, with 21 bases between. CDR3 bases: TGCGCCAGCAGTGATCCCCGCCGCTGGGGGATACCTAGCAATCAGCCCCAGCATTTT. Translation: CASSDPRRWGIPSNQPQHF.

The V gene is TRBV3-1, the J gene TRBJ2-1; 12 bases match TRBD2. The CDR3 covers 14 residues. Germline CDR1 LGHDT, CDR2 YNNKEL (reference sequence). Trimming cost V 5 bases and J 5 bases; bases outside gene matches: 1. CDR3 region: CASSWTSGDNEQFF. As DNA, the CDR3 is TGTGCCAGCAGCTGGACTAGCGGGGACAATGAGCAGTTCTTC.

This chain uses TRBV7-9 with TRBJ2-3; tentatively, D is TRBD2 (5 bases). This CDR3 region has 16 residues. Looked up from germline, CDR1 is SEHNR and CDR2 is FQNEAQ (reference sequence). Trimming left V 2 bases short and J 1 base short, with 13 bases between. Written as DNA, the CDR3 is TGTGCCAGCAGCTTAATTCCAGGACTTGGCACAGATACGCAGTATTTT. Its protein is CASSLIPGLGTDTQYF.

The CDR3 coding sequence is TGTGCCAGCGGGGACGCGGACAATCAGCCCCAGCATTTT. Amino acids: CASGDADNQPQHF. This chain uses TRBV6-1 with TRBJ1-5, with D perhaps TRBD1 (5 bases). This CDR3 spans 13 amino acids. V was shortened by 8 bases and J by 3 bases, with 11 bases between the two germline ends. Germline V gene sequence: CDR1 MNHNS, CDR2 SASEGT.

This clonotype rates as medium-sized. The V and J genes are TRBV6-1 and TRBJ1-2; no firm D call. The V gene's germline CDR1 is MNHNS and CDR2 SASEGT. There are 12 residues in the CDR3. Trimming stripped 3 bases from V and 4 bases from J, with 6 bases between. CDR3 DNA: TGTGCCAGCAGTGAGAAAAGCTATGGCTACACCTTC. It translates to CASSEKSYGYTF.

This clonotype was detected a few times. The chain carries TRBV20-1 and TRBJ2-5, with 12 bases that match TRBD2. CDR3 length: 17 amino acids. Per the germline V gene, CDR1 is DFQATT and CDR2 is SNEGSKA (reference sequence). J was trimmed by 9 bases and V by 0 bases; bases with no gene match: 14. The CDR3 bases are TGCAGTGCTAGAGACCGACTAGCGGGGGCCCTTAGCGCGGCCCAGTACTTC. Protein product: CSARDRLAGALSAAQYF.

This chain connects TRBV12-3 or TRBV12-4 to TRBJ2-3; a possible D gene is TRBD2 (5 bases). The CDR3 is made up of 14 amino acids. V was pared by 2 bases and J by 1 base, with 7 bases between. CDR3 bases: TGTGCCAGCAGTTTAATGGAGGGCACAGATACGCAGTATTTT. Protein: CASSLMEGTDTQYF.

In its sample, this clonotype was seen a few times. This chain links TRBV6-1 with TRBJ1-1; the D is unclear. Trimming left V 4 bases short and J 0 bases short, with 6 bases between. CDR3 length: 13 residues. The germline V gene has CDR1 MNHNS and CDR2 SASEGT. In DNA, the CDR3 is TGTGCCAGCAGTGGATATATGAACACTGAAGCTTTCTTT. This sequence encodes CASSGYMNTEAFF.

The J gene is TRBJ2-3, the V gene TRBV6-1, with D perhaps given as TRBD1 or TRBD2 (5 bases each). CDR1 is MNHNS and CDR2 is SASEGT in the germline V gene. Trimming took 8 bases from V and 2 from J, leaving 11 bases between them. The CDR3 runs 13 residues. The CDR3 region has the DNA TGTGCCAGCCTCCGGGACCCCACAGATACGCAGTATTTT. The encoded protein is CASLRDPTDTQYF.

Concerning this clonotype: The germline gene is not matched at one end of the junction; a read error may be the cause. V is TRBV20-1 and J is TRBJ2-5; 9 positions agree with TRBD1. The CDR3 runs 16 residues. Germline V gene data show CDR1 as DFQATT and CDR2 as SNEGSKA (reference sequence). CDR3 loop: CSARDSRTGDRETQCF. The CDR3 region has the DNA TGCAGTGCTAGAGATTCCCGGACAGGGGATCGGGAGACCCAGTGCTTC.

This rearrangement joins TRBV10-3 to TRBJ1-6; D is perhaps TRBD1 (6 bases). CDR1 is ENHRY and CDR2 is SYGVKD in the germline V gene. Trimming took off 4 bases at V and 1 base at J, with 11 bases between the two ends. The CDR3 contains 16 residues. The CDR3 sequence: CAISAEQGSYNSPLHF. The DNA for the CDR3 is TGTGCCATCAGTGCCGAACAGGGTTCCTATAATTCACCCCTCCACTTT.